One and the same sample provided the 16 T cell receptor beta chains below, sequenced in a study of blood T cell repertoires in COVID-19. Sequencing was performed with immunoSEQ multiplex PCR; in TCRdb, only in-frame clones are kept and a portion is missing. The sample has 120,000 or so clones; roughly 84% are singletons. Source material: PBMCs or T cells enriched from blood (not recorded which). These receptors came from a woman under 40 who had recovered from COVID-19.

V gene TRBV28 combines with J gene TRBJ2-1; weak D call: TRBD1 (6 bases). The V gene lost 5 bases and the J gene lost 9 bases, with 11 bases spanning the gap. The CDR3 spans 12 residues. Germline V gene lookup returns CDR1 MDHEN and CDR2 SYDVKM. CDR3 loop: CASSRTVAEQFF. CDR3 nucleotides: TGTGCCAGCAGTCGGACAGTCGCTGAGCAGTTCTTC.

The CDR3 protein is CASSLRTGDNSPLHF. The CDR3 coding sequence is TGCGCCAGCAGCCTTAGGACAGGGGATAATTCACCCCTCCACTTT. This chain connects TRBV4-1 to TRBJ1-6; 9 positions match TRBD1. The CDR3 extends over 15 amino acids. The V gene end was trimmed by 4 bases and the J gene end by 5 bases; junction bases not matched to a gene: 3. Germline-derived CDR1 and CDR2 are MGHRA and YSYEKL.

CDR3 sequence reads: CASSRLAGGNTQYF. The CDR3 bases are TGTGCCAGCAGCCGACTAGCGGGAGGTAATACGCAGTATTTT. This chain connects TRBV11-1 to TRBJ2-3; 13 bases are a match to TRBD2. Per the germline V gene, CDR1 is SGHAT and CDR2 is FQDESV (reference sequence). Trimming cost V 5 bases and J 7 bases; bases outside gene matches: 3. CDR3 length equals 14 residues.

This chain connects TRBV7-2 to TRBJ2-2; tentative D call: TRBD2 (6 bases). CDR3 size: 16 residues. Germline V lookup: CDR1 SGHTA, CDR2 FQGNSA. Trimming removed 1 base from V and 5 bases from J, with 14 bases in between. CDR3 DNA: TGTGCCAGCAGCTTAGAGGTTATAGCGGTTACCGGGGAGCTGTTTTTT. Residues: CASSLEVIAVTGELFF.

The chain recombines TRBV6-5 with TRBJ1-1; D perhaps matches TRBD1 (6 bases). Germline V gene data show CDR1 as MNHEY and CDR2 as SVGAGI. The CDR3 length is 12 residues. V dropped 6 bases and J dropped 8 bases, with 13 bases sitting between them. The CDR3 loop reads CASRRQASEAFF. Written as DNA, the CDR3 is TGTGCCAGCAGAAGACAGGCTTCGGAAGCTTTCTTT.

V usage is TRBV11-2 and J usage is TRBJ1-3, with 7 bases matching TRBD1. In germline, CDR1 is SGHAT, CDR2 FQNNGV. This CDR3 region has 16 residues. The junction had 10 bases not matched to a gene; V was cut back by 5 bases and J by 3 bases. CDR3 nucleotide sequence: TGTGCCAGCAGCACCTTACAGGGGACTCGTGGAAACACCATATATTTT. It encodes CASSTLQGTRGNTIYF.

The rearrangement links TRBV19 to TRBJ2-5, with a possible D match to TRBD1 (5 bases). The CDR3 sequence is 14 residues long. The V end was cut by 2 bases, the J end by 0 bases, with 7 bases between. Germline V gene sequence: CDR1 LNHDA, CDR2 SQIVND (reference sequence). The CDR3 nucleotides read TGTGCCAGTAGTATACAGGGCAACCAAGAGACCCAGTACTTC. This translates into CASSIQGNQETQYF.

Comment on this clone: At one end, the junction sequence differs from germline, possibly due to a read error. The genes are TRBV15 and TRBJ1-3; the D is unclear. The germline V gene encodes CDR1 LNHNV and CDR2 YYDKDF (reference sequence). CDR3 length equals 15 residues. The CDR3 loop is CATSRDGQAGNTIYF. CDR3 DNA: TGTGCCACCAGCAGAGATGGGCAGGCTGGGAACACCATATATTTT.

The rearrangement links TRBV27 to TRBJ1-2; TRBD1 aligns across 11 bases. V gave up 5 bases and J gave up 7 bases; unmatched junction bases: 9. From germline, CDR1 is MNHEY and CDR2 SMNVEV (reference sequence). The CDR3 totals 15 residues. The CDR3 spells CASSPPGQGVSGYTF. The CDR3 nucleotides are TGTGCCAGCAGTCCCCCGGGACAGGGGGTATCTGGCTACACCTTC.

The chain employs TRBV7-2 and TRBJ1-1; D ambiguous. V shed 1 base and J shed 1 base, with 13 bases lying between them. CDR1 SGHTA and CDR2 FQGNSA come from the germline V gene. The length of the CDR3 is 16 residues. The CDR3 region is CASSLEFVRGNTEAFF. The CDR3 nucleotides are TGTGCCAGCAGCTTAGAGTTCGTGCGGGGGAACACTGAAGCTTTCTTT.

V usage is TRBV28 and J usage is TRBJ2-1, with 7 nucleotides matching TRBD1. This CDR3 comprises 15 residues. Germline V gene sequence: CDR1 MDHEN, CDR2 SYDVKM. Unmatched junction bases numbered 13, after V lost 6 bases and J lost 8 bases. This CDR3 reads CASSSGQAWSHEQFF. In DNA form, the CDR3 reads TGTGCCAGCAGCTCCGGACAGGCCTGGTCTCATGAGCAGTTCTTC.

V gene TRBV19 combines with J gene TRBJ2-1; 7 bases match TRBD2. CDR3 length: 14 residues. V lost 4 bases to trimming and J lost 9 bases; unmatched junction nucleotides: 9. CDR1 and CDR2 (germline): LNHDA, SQIVND (reference sequence). CDR3: CASSKRGGPGEQFF. Here the CDR3 DNA reads TGTGCCAGTAGTAAACGGGGAGGGCCGGGTGAGCAGTTCTTC.

V and J are TRBV7-8 and TRBJ2-1; 9 positions match TRBD1. This CDR3 has 14 amino acids. Germline V gives CDR1 SGHVS, CDR2 FQNEAQ. V shed 4 bases and J 6 bases; nucleotides not matched to a gene: 4. This CDR3 reads CASSSRDRVNEQFF. CDR3 bases: TGTGCCAGCAGCTCCCGGGACAGGGTCAATGAGCAGTTCTTC.

The CDR3 DNA is TGTGCCAGTAGTATGGCTAGCGGGAGTGGCTACAATGAGCAGTTCTTC. Amino acid sequence: CASSMASGSGYNEQFF. The chain uses TRBV19 and TRBJ2-1; 10 bases are a match to TRBD2. Germline lookup yields CDR1 LNHDA and CDR2 SQIVND (reference sequence). J was trimmed by 3 bases and V by 3 bases; bases with no gene match: 5. This CDR3 is built from 16 residues.

This chain joins TRBV28 and TRBJ1-2; no clear D gene. This CDR3 has 15 residues. Trimming pared 5 bases from V and 7 bases from J, leaving 20 bases between. In germline, CDR1 is MDHEN, CDR2 SYDVKM. CDR3: CASSKQMFLPLGYTF. The CDR3 DNA follows: TGTGCCAGCAGTAAACAGATGTTCCTGCCCCTTGGCTACACCTTC.

The gene calls are TRBV6-2 or TRBV6-3 and TRBJ2-1; no reliable D call. CDR3 length: 16 amino acids. V lost 2 bases to trimming and J lost 3 bases, with 14 bases between them. CDR1 is MNHEY and CDR2 is SVGEGT in the germline V gene. The CDR3: CASSYLASSVYNEQFF. The CDR3, as DNA: TGTGCCAGCAGTTACCTCGCGAGCTCCGTCTACAATGAGCAGTTCTTC.